This T cell receptor beta chain was identified during a study of shared clonotypes between healthy human individuals. For sorted subsets, 150 to 200 ng DNA per replicate equaled about 27,000 T cell genomes. Assay used: immunoSEQ multiplex PCR; TCRdb lists only in-frame clones, some missing. The sample includes fewer than 2.5 million clones, over 85% of them seen just once. Those who donated were healthy HIV-negative adults, with no recent acute infections or vaccinations reported. Adult Caucasians living in Nashville, Tennessee made up all of the donors. Partitioning of CD4+ cells yielded a CD45RA+ naive subset and a CD45RA-negative memory subset. About this clone itself: The sample contains more than one DNA sequence encoding this CDR3.

This CDR3 contains 15 residues. With 1 base removed from V and 2 bases from J, the gap between germline ends came to 8 bases. CDR1 and CDR2 from the germline V gene are SGHNT and YENEEA. Sequences were obtained from naive CD4+ T cells from PBMCs. Documented subset: CD45RA+ positively selected. The sequence was collected from a young man in good health. Some clones in this sample may be carry-over from other donors' samples. This rearrangement joins TRBV11-3 to TRBJ2-2; no firm D call. In DNA, the CDR3 is TGTGCCAGCAGCTTAGGAGGAACTAACACCGGGGAGCTGTTTTTT. It encodes CASSLGGTNTGELFF.